Each of the 7 T cell receptor beta chains below was sequenced from the same sample in a study of T cell responses to AZD1222 COVID-19 vaccine. The repertoire was sequenced with immunoSEQ multiplex PCR; TCRdb's copy has only in-frame clones and lacks some. The table shows approximately 140,000 clones, with about 91% occurring only once. The sample consisted of peripheral blood, taken 28 days after the second AZD1222 dose. The receptors derive from an adult who received the AZD1222 COVID-19 vaccine.

The rearrangement links TRBV5-1 to TRBJ2-3, with 9 positions matching TRBD2. The CDR3 has 15 amino acids. Germline CDR1 and CDR2: SGHRS and YFSETQ. V lost 0 bases to trimming and J lost 14 bases; unmatched junction nucleotides: 13. The DNA of the CDR3 is TGCGCCAGCAGCTTGGTTAGTAGCGGGGGCTCCCTACCGTATTTT. Its translation: CASSLVSSGGSLPYF.

This clone was counted only a few times. The chain employs TRBV25-1 and TRBJ1-2, with D unclear. The length of the CDR3 is 13 residues. The ends were cut back, 4 bases at V and 8 bases at J, with 14 bases in the middle. The germline gives CDR1 MGHDK, CDR2 SYGVNS. The CDR3 reads CASSATLLRGYTF. Written as DNA, the CDR3 is TGTGCCAGCAGTGCGACTCTCCTGAGGGGCTACACCTTC.

The V call is TRBV21-1, the J call TRBJ1-6. TRBV21-1 is deemed a pseudogene. The CDR3 sequence is 12 residues long. CDR3 nucleotide sequence: TGTGCCAGCAGCAGCCGGTCTCCACCCCTCCACTTT. This translates into CASSSRSPPLHF.

This clone showed up just once. V and J are TRBV28 and TRBJ1-1; D unclear. V shed 3 bases and J shed 6 bases, with 11 bases lying between them. The CDR3 runs to 13 residues. In germline, CDR1 is MDHEN, CDR2 SYDVKM. The CDR3: CASSLSGVPEAFF. The CDR3 region has the DNA TGTGCCAGCAGTTTGTCGGGCGTTCCTGAAGCTTTCTTT.

The CDR3 nucleotides read TGCGCCAGCAGCTTGGTGGACAGGGGGCAGGTTAACTATGGCTACACCTTC. Amino acid sequence: CASSLVDRGQVNYGYTF. V usage is TRBV5-1 and J usage is TRBJ1-2; TRBD1 matches at 11 bases. The V gene end was trimmed by 0 bases and the J gene end by 1 base; junction bases not matched to a gene: 5. The CDR3 runs 17 residues. Germline CDR1 SGHRS, CDR2 YFSETQ.

This rearrangement joins TRBV19 to TRBJ1-5; no clear D gene. Per the germline V gene, CDR1 is LNHDA and CDR2 is SQIVND (reference sequence). The CDR3 is 14 amino acids. Deletions cut 5 bases from V and 5 bases from J, with 13 bases between. For the CDR3, the DNA is TGTGCCAGTAGTCGGACCGAAGCCTATCAGCCCCAGCATTTT. Protein: CASSRTEAYQPQHF.

The J gene is TRBJ2-5, the V gene TRBV11-3; TRBD2 matches 7 bases. The CDR3 spans 13 residues. Germline V gives CDR1 SGHNT, CDR2 YENEEA. V was pared by 6 bases and J by 7 bases, with 8 bases of the junction left unmatched. The DNA for the CDR3 is TGTGCCAGCAGATTTGACTGGGGGGGGACCCAGTACTTC. Translation gives CASRFDWGGTQYF.